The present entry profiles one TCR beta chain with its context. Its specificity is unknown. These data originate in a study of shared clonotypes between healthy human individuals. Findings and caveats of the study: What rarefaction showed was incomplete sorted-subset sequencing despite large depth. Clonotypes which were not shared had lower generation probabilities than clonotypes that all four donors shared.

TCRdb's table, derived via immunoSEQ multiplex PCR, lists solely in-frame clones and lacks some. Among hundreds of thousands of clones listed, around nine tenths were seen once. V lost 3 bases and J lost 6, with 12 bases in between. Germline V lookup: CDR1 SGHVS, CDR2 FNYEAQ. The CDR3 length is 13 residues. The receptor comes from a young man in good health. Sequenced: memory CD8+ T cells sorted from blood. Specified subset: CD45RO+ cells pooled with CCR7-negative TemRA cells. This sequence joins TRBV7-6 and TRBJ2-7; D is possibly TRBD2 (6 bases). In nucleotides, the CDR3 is TGTGCCAGCAGCTTCGGGGGTGGTGGCGAGCAGTACTTC. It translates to CASSFGGGGEQYF.